This is a list of T cell receptor beta chains from one sample in a study of blood T cell repertoires in COVID-19. The table came from immunoSEQ multiplex PCR; TCRdb's copy has only in-frame clones and leaves some out. Of 170,000 or so clones in the sample, 65% to 85% were seen once. The sample consisted of peripheral blood. These receptors were taken from a woman aged 55-70 years with acute or convalescent COVID-19. Each CDR3 is given with its conserved first and last residue. D genes are given only for firm matches. A clone size is listed for some rows: how often the clone was seen (once, few, many), or a class if it is expanded.

d_gene: .; j_gene: TRBJ1-2; abundance: .; v_gene: TRBV28; CDR3aa: CASTRQSNYGYTF; CDR3nt: TGTGCCAGCACCAGACAGAGTAACTATGGCTACACCTTC
d_gene: TRBD2; j_gene: TRBJ2-2; abundance: .; v_gene: TRBV3-1/TRBV3-2; CDR3aa: CASSQGGLARGTGELFF; CDR3nt: TGTGCCAGCAGCCAAGGCGGACTAGCCCGAGGGACCGGGGAGCTGTTTTTT
d_gene: .; j_gene: TRBJ1-6; abundance: few; v_gene: TRBV5-1; CDR3aa: CASSLVAGDSPLHF; CDR3nt: TGCGCCAGCAGCTTGGTGGCGGGGGATTCACCCCTCCACTTT
d_gene: .; j_gene: TRBJ1-2; abundance: .; v_gene: TRBV6-5; CDR3aa: CASSYGLRGNYGYTF; CDR3nt: TGTGCCAGCAGTTACGGTCTCAGGGGCAACTATGGCTACACCTTC
d_gene: TRBD1; j_gene: TRBJ1-2; abundance: .; v_gene: TRBV11-1; CDR3aa: CASSSGQGYGYTF; CDR3nt: TGTGCCAGCAGCTCTGGACAGGGGTATGGCTACACCTTC
d_gene: TRBD2; j_gene: TRBJ2-1; abundance: .; v_gene: TRBV6-2/TRBV6-3; CDR3aa: CASSPAAGGFGQFF; CDR3nt: TGTGCCAGCAGTCCCGCCGCGGGGGGATTCGGGCAGTTCTTC
d_gene: .; j_gene: TRBJ1-1; abundance: .; v_gene: TRBV7-8; CDR3aa: CASRRWSNTEAFF; CDR3nt: TGTGCCAGCAGGCGGTGGTCCAACACTGAAGCTTTCTTT
d_gene: .; j_gene: TRBJ1-2; abundance: .; v_gene: TRBV10-2; CDR3aa: CASSESGGRGYTF; CDR3nt: TGCGCCAGCAGTGAGTCGGGGGGGAGAGGCTACACCTTC
d_gene: .; j_gene: TRBJ2-7; abundance: few; v_gene: TRBV9; CDR3aa: CASSVGGGTPYEQYF; CDR3nt: TGTGCCAGCAGCGTAGGTGGGGGGACTCCCTACGAGCAGTACTTC
d_gene: .; j_gene: TRBJ2-3; abundance: .; v_gene: TRBV7-8; CDR3aa: CASSSIRGGTDTQYF; CDR3nt: TGTGCCAGCAGCTCGATCAGGGGAGGGACAGATACGCAGTATTTT
d_gene: .; j_gene: TRBJ1-5; abundance: .; v_gene: TRBV1; CDR3aa: CTSSHRVGNQPQHF; CDR3nt: TGCACCAGCAGCCACAGGGTCGGCAATCAGCCCCAGCATTTT
d_gene: TRBD2; j_gene: TRBJ2-5; abundance: .; v_gene: TRBV12-5; CDR3aa: CASGLVLGRGEETQYF; CDR3nt: TGTGCTAGTGGTTTGGTACTAGGCCGGGGGGAAGAGACCCAGTACTTC
d_gene: TRBD1; j_gene: TRBJ1-2; abundance: .; v_gene: TRBV11-2; CDR3aa: CASSLDRPHSFYGYTF; CDR3nt: TGTGCCAGCAGCTTGGACAGGCCGCACTCATTCTATGGCTACACCTTC
d_gene: TRBD1; j_gene: TRBJ1-5; abundance: .; v_gene: TRBV28; CDR3aa: CAIRRGGGLNQPQHF; CDR3nt: TGTGCCATCAGGAGAGGGGGCGGCCTCAATCAGCCCCAGCATTTT
d_gene: TRBD1; j_gene: TRBJ1-5; abundance: .; v_gene: TRBV11-2; CDR3aa: CASSFSGTGGQPQHF; CDR3nt: TGTGCCAGCAGTTTCTCCGGGACAGGAGGTCAGCCCCAGCATTTT
d_gene: TRBD1; j_gene: TRBJ1-5; abundance: .; v_gene: TRBV7-2; CDR3aa: CASSFRQGGQPQHF; CDR3nt: TGTGCCAGCAGCTTTCGACAGGGTGGTCAGCCCCAGCATTTT
d_gene: TRBD1; j_gene: TRBJ2-7; abundance: .; v_gene: TRBV7-6; CDR3aa: CASSPTGTGYEQYF; CDR3nt: TGTGCCAGCAGCCCCACCGGGACAGGCTACGAGCAGTACTTC
d_gene: .; j_gene: TRBJ1-5; abundance: .; v_gene: TRBV7-2; CDR3aa: CASSPYDSSNQPQHF; CDR3nt: TGTGCCAGCAGCCCCTACGACAGTAGCAATCAGCCCCAGCATTTT
d_gene: .; j_gene: TRBJ1-6; abundance: .; v_gene: TRBV2; CDR3aa: CASRRQSSYNSPLHF; CDR3nt: TGTGCCAGCAGGCGACAGAGCTCCTATAATTCACCCCTCCACTTT
d_gene: .; j_gene: TRBJ1-6; abundance: .; v_gene: TRBV4-1; CDR3aa: CASSQDTLYNSPLHF; CDR3nt: TGCGCCAGCAGCCAAGATACCCTATATAATTCACCCCTCCACTTT
d_gene: .; j_gene: TRBJ1-2; abundance: once; v_gene: TRBV12-3/TRBV12-4; CDR3aa: CASSLPPTSGYTF; CDR3nt: TGTGCCAGCAGTTTACCCCCGACTAGTGGCTACACCTTC
d_gene: .; j_gene: TRBJ1-5; abundance: .; v_gene: TRBV19; CDR3aa: CASSITPTNPFSNQPQHF; CDR3nt: TGTGCCAGTAGTATCACACCCACTAATCCCTTTAGCAATCAGCCCCAGCATTTT
d_gene: .; j_gene: TRBJ2-3; abundance: once; v_gene: TRBV5-1; CDR3aa: CASSLGQVPSTDTQYF; CDR3nt: TGCGCCAGCAGCTTGGGACAGGTCCCTAGCACAGATACGCAGTATTTT
d_gene: TRBD1; j_gene: TRBJ2-5; abundance: .; v_gene: TRBV7-6; CDR3aa: CASSRGQGREETQYF; CDR3nt: TGTGCCAGCAGCCGGGGACAGGGGAGGGAAGAGACCCAGTACTTC
d_gene: TRBD1; j_gene: TRBJ1-1; abundance: .; v_gene: TRBV7-2; CDR3aa: CASSFAGTGDTEAFF; CDR3nt: TGTGCCAGCAGTTTTGCCGGGACAGGGGACACTGAAGCTTTCTTT
d_gene: TRBD1; j_gene: TRBJ1-2; abundance: once; v_gene: TRBV18; CDR3aa: CASSPRRTGTGYTF; CDR3nt: TGTGCCAGCTCACCACGGCGGACAGGGACTGGCTACACCTTC
d_gene: .; j_gene: TRBJ2-2; abundance: .; v_gene: TRBV7-6; CDR3aa: CASSFTPGGELFF; CDR3nt: TGTGCCAGCAGCTTCACACCGGGCGGGGAGCTGTTTTTT
d_gene: .; j_gene: TRBJ2-7; abundance: .; v_gene: TRBV2; CDR3aa: CASSFSGYGDEQYF; CDR3nt: TGTGCCAGCAGCTTTAGCGGATACGGCGACGAGCAGTACTTC
d_gene: TRBD1; j_gene: TRBJ1-5; abundance: .; v_gene: TRBV11-3; CDR3aa: CASSSGQGRNQPQHF; CDR3nt: TGTGCCAGCAGCTCGGGACAGGGACGCAATCAGCCCCAGCATTTT
d_gene: TRBD2; j_gene: TRBJ2-7; abundance: .; v_gene: TRBV6-6; CDR3aa: CASSPGTSGSYEQYF; CDR3nt: TGTGCCAGCAGTCCGGGGACTAGCGGCTCCTACGAGCAGTACTTC
d_gene: .; j_gene: TRBJ1-2; abundance: .; v_gene: TRBV7-9; CDR3aa: CASSSDRGNYGYTF; CDR3nt: TGTGCCAGCAGCTCGGACAGAGGCAACTATGGCTACACCTTC
d_gene: .; j_gene: TRBJ1-4; abundance: .; v_gene: TRBV4-2; CDR3aa: CASSQDRRQAQTTNEKLFF; CDR3nt: TGTGCCAGCAGCCAAGATCGTAGGCAGGCTCAGACAACTAATGAAAAACTGTTTTTT
d_gene: .; j_gene: TRBJ1-1; abundance: .; v_gene: TRBV11-2; CDR3aa: CASSERGQGGGNTEAFF; CDR3nt: TGTGCCAGCAGCGAGCGGGGGCAGGGCGGGGGGAACACTGAAGCTTTCTTT
d_gene: .; j_gene: TRBJ1-6; abundance: .; v_gene: TRBV5-5; CDR3aa: CASSPQTGGNSPLHF; CDR3nt: TGTGCCAGCAGCCCGCAAACGGGGGGGAATTCACCCCTCCACTTT
d_gene: .; j_gene: TRBJ1-1; abundance: .; v_gene: TRBV7-2; CDR3aa: CASRWTDNTEAFF; CDR3nt: TGTGCCAGCAGATGGACAGATAACACTGAAGCTTTCTTT
d_gene: .; j_gene: TRBJ1-5; abundance: .; v_gene: TRBV19; CDR3aa: CASSIVNQPQHF; CDR3nt: TGTGCCAGTAGTATAGTAAATCAGCCCCAGCATTTT
d_gene: TRBD1; j_gene: TRBJ1-2; abundance: .; v_gene: TRBV18; CDR3aa: CASSPVAQGWADYGYTF; CDR3nt: TGTGCCAGCTCACCAGTGGCACAGGGGTGGGCGGACTATGGCTACACCTTC
d_gene: TRBD1; j_gene: TRBJ1-2; abundance: .; v_gene: TRBV6-5; CDR3aa: CASRVTGRGYTF; CDR3nt: TGTGCCAGCAGAGTGACAGGGAGAGGCTACACCTTC
d_gene: .; j_gene: TRBJ1-2; abundance: .; v_gene: TRBV6-1; CDR3aa: CASSEGTGLYGYTF; CDR3nt: TGTGCCAGCAGTGAAGGAACAGGCCTCTATGGCTACACCTTC
d_gene: .; j_gene: TRBJ1-1; abundance: .; v_gene: TRBV6-5; CDR3aa: CASSYDRLNTEAFF; CDR3nt: TGTGCCAGCAGTTACGACAGGCTGAACACTGAAGCTTTCTTT
d_gene: .; j_gene: TRBJ2-3; abundance: .; v_gene: TRBV5-1; CDR3aa: CASSPGWGGTDTQYF; CDR3nt: TGCGCCAGCAGCCCCGGATGGGGGGGCACAGATACGCAGTATTTT
d_gene: TRBD1; j_gene: TRBJ1-2; abundance: few; v_gene: TRBV19; CDR3aa: CASSPRQGTNYGYTF; CDR3nt: TGTGCCAGTAGTCCAAGACAGGGAACAAACTATGGCTACACCTTC
d_gene: TRBD2; j_gene: TRBJ2-2; abundance: .; v_gene: TRBV9; CDR3aa: CASSGGGEQLTGELFF; CDR3nt: TGTGCCAGCAGCGGGGGAGGGGAACAGCTCACCGGGGAGCTGTTTTTT
d_gene: TRBD1; j_gene: TRBJ1-6; abundance: once; v_gene: TRBV4-2; CDR3aa: CASSQEITGTGDYPNSPLHF; CDR3nt: TGTGCCAGCAGCCAAGAGATAACCGGGACAGGGGATTACCCTAATTCACCCCTCCACTTT
d_gene: .; j_gene: TRBJ1-1; abundance: .; v_gene: TRBV11-2; CDR3aa: CASSFNRDTEAFF; CDR3nt: TGTGCCAGCAGCTTCAACAGGGACACTGAAGCTTTCTTT
d_gene: TRBD1; j_gene: TRBJ1-2; abundance: .; v_gene: TRBV12-5; CDR3aa: CASGPWDSENNYGYTF; CDR3nt: TGTGCTAGTGGTCCCTGGGACAGTGAGAATAACTATGGCTACACCTTC
d_gene: TRBD1; j_gene: TRBJ2-5; abundance: .; v_gene: TRBV7-6; CDR3aa: CASSSGTGLQETQYF; CDR3nt: TGTGCCAGCAGCTCCGGGACAGGGCTACAAGAGACCCAGTACTTC
d_gene: .; j_gene: TRBJ1-4; abundance: .; v_gene: TRBV19; CDR3aa: CASSKRGEKLFF; CDR3nt: TGTGCCAGTAGTAAGCGGGGTGAAAAACTGTTTTTT
d_gene: .; j_gene: TRBJ2-7; abundance: .; v_gene: TRBV9; CDR3aa: CASSVGASSYEQYF; CDR3nt: TGTGCCAGCAGCGTAGGAGCTTCCTCCTACGAGCAGTACTTC
d_gene: TRBD2; j_gene: TRBJ2-5; abundance: .; v_gene: TRBV7-9; CDR3aa: CASSNSGGRETQYF; CDR3nt: TGTGCCAGCAGCAATAGCGGGGGTAGGGAGACCCAGTACTTC
d_gene: .; j_gene: TRBJ2-7; abundance: .; v_gene: TRBV3-1/TRBV3-2; CDR3aa: CASSFRGYEQYF; CDR3nt: TGTGCCAGCAGCTTTAGGGGGTACGAGCAGTACTTC
d_gene: TRBD1; j_gene: TRBJ2-5; abundance: .; v_gene: TRBV15; CDR3aa: CATAPDRGRRETQYF; CDR3nt: TGTGCCACGGCTCCGGACAGGGGGCGGAGGGAGACCCAGTACTTC
d_gene: .; j_gene: TRBJ2-1; abundance: .; v_gene: TRBV6-6; CDR3aa: CASSYSLVNEQFF; CDR3nt: TGTGCCAGCAGTTACTCCCTAGTCAATGAGCAGTTCTTC
d_gene: TRBD1; j_gene: TRBJ1-6; abundance: .; v_gene: TRBV7-2; CDR3aa: CASSRGQGALGF; CDR3nt: TGTGCCAGCAGCAGAGGACAGGGGGCCTTAGGGTTT
d_gene: .; j_gene: TRBJ2-5; abundance: once; v_gene: TRBV2; CDR3aa: CASSESRGEETQYF; CDR3nt: TGTGCCAGCAGTGAGTCCAGGGGAGAGGAGACCCAGTACTTC
d_gene: .; j_gene: TRBJ1-2; abundance: .; v_gene: TRBV4-2; CDR3aa: CASSQPTVPGYTF; CDR3nt: TGTGCCAGCAGCCAACCGACAGTTCCTGGCTACACCTTC
d_gene: .; j_gene: TRBJ1-5; abundance: .; v_gene: TRBV5-3; CDR3aa: CARSLAPGQPQHF; CDR3nt: TGTGCCAGAAGCTTGGCCCCCGGTCAGCCCCAGCATTTT
d_gene: TRBD2; j_gene: TRBJ2-3; abundance: once; v_gene: TRBV11-3; CDR3aa: CASSLDPGGTQYF; CDR3nt: TGTGCCAGCAGCTTAGATCCGGGAGGGACCCAGTATTTT
d_gene: TRBD1; j_gene: TRBJ1-1; abundance: .; v_gene: TRBV5-1; CDR3aa: CASRQGAMNTEAFF; CDR3nt: TGCGCCAGCAGACAGGGGGCAATGAACACTGAAGCTTTCTTT